One sample yielded the 25 T cell receptor beta chains listed below, sequenced in a study of graft-versus-host responses after intestinal transplantation. Sequencing used immunoSEQ multiplex PCR; TCRdb keeps in-frame clones, though not all of them. This sample has approximately 9,400 clones, with more than 75% found just once. The material sequenced was PBMCs, taken approximately 240 days after intestinal transplant. The source of these receptors is a human patient who received an intestinal transplant, so some T cells may come from the graft donor.

This rearrangement joins TRBV28 to TRBJ2-7; 7 bases are a match to TRBD1. V shed 3 bases and J 5 bases; nucleotides not matched to a gene: 4. CDR1 and CDR2 from the germline V gene are MDHEN and SYDVKM. The CDR3 totals 13 residues. CDR3: CASSFGQGDEQYF. DNA of the CDR3: TGTGCCAGCAGTTTCGGGCAGGGGGACGAGCAGTACTTC.

This clone was seen once. The V call is TRBV19, the J call TRBJ2-3; TRBD2 agrees at 9 bases. Trimming removed 8 bases from V and 4 bases from J; junction bases left unmatched: 10. Germline V gene data show CDR1 as LNHDA and CDR2 as SQIVND (reference sequence). The CDR3 covers 15 residues. The CDR3 coding sequence is TGTGCCAGTGGCCCCCGGCGGGAGGGAGCAGATACGCAGTATTTT. Translation: CASGPRREGADTQYF.

This chain joins TRBV19 and TRBJ2-5, with 11 bases lining up with TRBD2. From germline, CDR1 is LNHDA and CDR2 SQIVND (reference sequence). This CDR3 spans 15 amino acids. With V trimmed by 4 bases and J by 6 bases, 7 bases remained unmatched. In DNA, the CDR3 is TGTGCCAGTAGTACTACTAGCGGGAGTACGAAGACCCAGTACTTC. Encoded protein: CASSTTSGSTKTQYF.

The V call is TRBV9, the J call TRBJ2-7; 7 bases are shared with TRBD1. CDR1 SGDLS and CDR2 YYNGEE come from the germline V gene. The CDR3 is 15 residues long. V lost 0 bases to trimming and J lost 4 bases; unmatched junction nucleotides: 7. The CDR3 DNA reads as TGTGCCAGCAGCGTAGCTGAGGGGGCAATGTACGAGCAGTACTTC. Protein sequence: CASSVAEGAMYEQYF.

This chain joins TRBV7-8 and TRBJ1-2; tentatively, D is TRBD1 (6 bases). This CDR3 region has 14 residues. V dropped 3 bases and J dropped 4 bases, with 12 bases sitting between them. CDR1 and CDR2 (germline): SGHVS, FQNEAQ. The CDR3 loop reads CASSLAGHLYGYTF. The CDR3 DNA sequence: TGTGCCAGCAGCTTGGCGGGACACCTCTATGGCTACACCTTC.

The V gene is TRBV15, the J gene TRBJ2-7, with D perhaps TRBD2 (6 bases). CDR1 is LNHNV, CDR2 YYDKDF, per germline (reference sequence). This CDR3 comprises 15 residues. The V and J ends lost 2 bases and 3 bases respectively, with 14 bases between them. Here the CDR3 reads CATSRPTRGVYEQYF. The CDR3 DNA reads as TGTGCCACCAGCAGACCGACTAGAGGGGTCTACGAGCAGTACTTC.

The chain employs TRBV6-5 and TRBJ2-4; D is unclear. Germline CDR1 and CDR2: MNHEY and SVGAGI. V was trimmed by 5 bases and J by 0 bases, leaving 11 bases between them. This CDR3 is built from 15 residues. The CDR3 DNA is TGTGCCAGCAGTCGCCTTACCACAGCCAAAAACATTCAGTACTTC. Translated, it gives CASSRLTTAKNIQYF.

The chain uses TRBV18 and TRBJ2-5, with 9 bases fitting TRBD1. CDR1 and CDR2 from the germline V gene are KGHSH and LQKENI. This CDR3 contains 16 residues. V gave up 2 bases and J gave up 3 bases; unmatched junction bases: 7. CDR3 sequence: CASSPGWTGEKETQYF. Here the CDR3 DNA reads TGTGCCAGCTCACCAGGGTGGACAGGGGAGAAAGAGACCCAGTACTTC.

Comments on this clone: The junction differs from germline at one of its ends, possibly a read error. The chain has TRBV6-1 and TRBJ1-2; the match to TRBD1 covers 8 bases. This CDR3 is 18 amino acids long. Germline V gene data show CDR1 as MNHNS and CDR2 as SASEGT. DNA of the CDR3: TGTGCCAGCAGGGAAGAGGGCAGGGGGCCTACCGCTAACTATGGCTACACCTTC. Its translation is CASREEGRGPTANYGYTF.

The chain has TRBV19 and TRBJ2-7; D unclear. The CDR3 is 13 residues long. Per the germline V gene, CDR1 is LNHDA and CDR2 is SQIVND (reference sequence). Between the trimmed V and J ends, which lost 6 bases and 3 bases, there was a span of 12 bases. The CDR3 is CASRANPYYEQYF. In nucleotides, the CDR3 is TGTGCCAGTAGAGCTAACCCATACTACGAGCAGTACTTC.

CDR3 in DNA: TGCGCCAGCAGCTTGGACAGGGTTGGGAACACTGAAGCTTTCTTT. It encodes CASSLDRVGNTEAFF. This rearrangement joins TRBV5-1 to TRBJ1-1; D perhaps matches TRBD1 (6 bases). V was trimmed by 0 bases and J by 1 base, leaving 10 bases between them. The CDR3 covers 15 residues. Germline V gene data show CDR1 as SGHRS and CDR2 as YFSETQ. The full variable domain, with the rest looked up from reference TRBV5-1 and TRBJ1-1, is KAGVTQTPRYLIKTRGQQVTLSCSPISGHRSVSWYQQTPGQGLQFLFEYFSETQRNKGNFPGRFSGRQFSNSRSEMNVSTLELGDSALYLCASSLDRVGNTEAFFGQGTRLTVV.

This clone showed up just a few times. The chain employs TRBV5-1 and TRBJ2-5; 8 bases fit TRBD2. CDR1 and CDR2 from the germline V gene are SGHRS and YFSETQ. J lost 1 base, V lost 5 bases, and 7 bases had no gene match. The CDR3 extends over 15 amino acids. The CDR3 region has the DNA TGCGCCAGCAGTCACACTAGCGGAGGCCAAGAGACCCAGTACTTC. This codes for CASSHTSGGQETQYF.

The chain has TRBV13 and TRBJ2-7; D is unclear. Trimming stripped 5 bases from V and 3 bases from J, with 11 bases between. The CDR3 extends over 13 amino acids. Germline V gene lookup returns CDR1 PRHDT and CDR2 FYEKMQ (reference sequence). The CDR3 protein is CASSPSSRYEQYF. The DNA for the CDR3 is TGTGCCAGCAGCCCTTCTTCTCGCTACGAGCAGTACTTC.

The chain is built from TRBV6-5 and TRBJ2-7; the D gene is possibly TRBD1 (6 bases). This CDR3 is built from 13 residues. Between the trimmed V and J ends, which lost 6 bases and 3 bases, there was a span of 12 bases. Germline V lookup: CDR1 MNHEY, CDR2 SVGAGI. CDR3 region: CASSPRGVYEQYF. CDR3 sequence (DNA): TGTGCCAGCAGCCCCAGGGGAGTCTACGAGCAGTACTTC.

Only one count was recorded for this clone. The gene calls are TRBV30 and TRBJ2-7; D unresolved. Germline V lookup: CDR1 GTSNPN, CDR2 SVGIG (reference sequence). Trimming removed 0 bases from V and 5 bases from J, with 11 bases in between. This CDR3 has 13 amino acids. The CDR3 nucleotides read TGTGCCTGGAGTGTAGCCCCGAGGAACGAGCAGTACTTC. This encodes CAWSVAPRNEQYF.

The rearrangement links TRBV11-2 to TRBJ2-7; TRBD2 matches at 11 bases. The CDR3 has 14 residues. Trimming removed 6 bases from V and 6 bases from J; junction bases left unmatched: 7. Per germline, CDR1 SGHAT and CDR2 FQNNGV. The chain's CDR3 is CASSLILAGAEQYF. CDR3 in DNA: TGTGCCAGCAGTCTGATACTAGCGGGAGCCGAGCAGTACTTC.

The CDR3 nucleotides read TGCGCCAGCAGCCAAGATGGGGCTAGCGTTTACAATGAGCAGTTCTTC. This translates into CASSQDGASVYNEQFF. J is TRBJ2-1 and V is TRBV4-3; TRBD2 might be the D (6 bases). The CDR3 sequence is 16 residues long. Germline CDR1 and CDR2: LGHNA and YSLEER. V shed 0 bases and J shed 4 bases, with 13 bases lying between them.

The J gene is TRBJ2-1, the V gene TRBV29-1, with a weak D call TRBD2 (5 bases). Trimming took 1 base from V and 5 from J, leaving 18 bases between them. Per germline, CDR1 SQVTM and CDR2 ANQGSEA. This CDR3 contains 16 residues. The DNA of the CDR3 is TGCAGCGTTGAAGGAGCCCGGGGAGTTCGGGACAATGAGCAGTTCTTC. It yields the protein CSVEGARGVRDNEQFF.

This CDR3 reads CASSYSMGWTEKLFF. CDR3 nucleotides: TGTGCCAGCAGTTACTCGATGGGGTGGACGGAAAAACTGTTTTTT. The chain uses TRBV6-5 and TRBJ1-4; D not certain. Germline CDR1 and CDR2: MNHEY and SVGAGI. This CDR3 region has 15 residues. V shed 0 bases and J shed 8 bases, with 13 bases lying between them.

The genes are TRBV4-1 and TRBJ2-7, with D perhaps matching TRBD1 (5 bases). CDR3 length: 14 amino acids. Trimming stripped 1 base from V and 3 bases from J, with 10 bases between. Germline V gives CDR1 MGHRA, CDR2 YSYEKL. The DNA for the CDR3 is TGCGCCAGCAGCCAAGTAACAGGATACTACGAGCAGTACTTC. It encodes CASSQVTGYYEQYF.

This chain joins TRBV19 and TRBJ2-2, with TRBD2 as a possible D gene (5 bases). There are 15 residues in the CDR3. Trimming removed 5 bases at V and 4 bases at J, with 14 bases between. Germline CDR1 reads LNHDA; CDR2 reads SQIVND (reference sequence). The CDR3 loop is CASSQTHAGTGELFF. DNA of the CDR3: TGTGCCAGTAGTCAGACTCATGCGGGCACCGGGGAGCTGTTTTTT.

The chain combines TRBV4-3 with TRBJ2-7; possibly TRBD1 for D (5 bases). The V end was cut by 0 bases, the J end by 3 bases, with 6 bases between. The CDR3 extends over 13 amino acids. CDR1 is LGHNA, CDR2 YSLEER, per germline. CDR3 sequence: CASSQDRGYEQYF. The CDR3 DNA reads as TGCGCCAGCAGCCAAGATAGGGGCTACGAGCAGTACTTC.

This chain links TRBV2 with TRBJ2-3; TRBD1 might be the D (5 bases). There are 16 residues in the CDR3. The germline V gene has CDR1 SNHLY and CDR2 FYNNEI. Trimming took off 6 bases at V and 2 bases at J, with 18 bases between the two ends. In DNA form, the CDR3 reads TGTGCCAGCAGCCCCAGGGTGGGGATAATCACAGATACGCAGTATTTT. Residues: CASSPRVGIITDTQYF.

The V and J genes are TRBV5-4 and TRBJ2-2, with 10 positions matching TRBD2. CDR1 SGHNT and CDR2 YYREEE come from the germline V gene (reference sequence). J was trimmed by 7 bases and V by 3 bases; bases with no gene match: 6. The CDR3 extends over 15 amino acids. This CDR3 is CASSSSGRYNGELFF. In nucleotides, the CDR3 is TGTGCCAGCAGCTCTAGCGGGAGATATAACGGGGAGCTGTTTTTT.

The chain employs TRBV10-3 and TRBJ2-6, with D possibly being TRBD2 (5 bases). Germline CDR1 reads ENHRY; CDR2 reads SYGVKD. This CDR3 has 15 amino acids. V was trimmed by 0 bases and J by 3 bases, leaving 6 bases between them. The CDR3 DNA reads as TGTGCCATCAGTGAGTCTGAGGGTGGGGCCAACGTCCTGACTTTC. It yields the protein CAISESEGGANVLTF.